Each of the 16 T cell receptor delta chains below was sequenced from the same sample in a study of γδ T cells in repeated Plasmodium falciparum infection. Vgamma9/Vdelta2+ and Vdelta2-negative gammadelta T cells were flow-sorted from PBMC for bulk sequencing. TCRdb reanalyzed the multiplex PCR reads using CATT. The sample shows 90,000 or so delta-chain clones, more than 0.85% of them seen only once. The sequencing input was gamma-delta T cells from blood. The origin of the receptors is a pool of human donors (malaria-infected and uninfected, not separated).

The sample holds a few counts of this clone. A read error is the likely source, as a far larger clone sits one nucleotide away. Within the sample, other DNA sequences also encode this same CDR3. The V gene corresponds to TRDV2; no J gene was called; the listed D gene, TRDD3, was not tested against the DNA. Germline values: CDR1 GEAIGNYY, CDR2 EKD. This CDR3 region has 21 residues. The CDR3 is CACDPILGDTGASWDTRQMFF. CDR3 nucleotide sequence: TGTGCCTGTGACCCAATACTGGGGGATACGGGAGCGTCCTGGGACACCCGACAGATGTTCTTC.

This clone was seen a handful of times. A far bigger clonotype differs at one base, so this is likely a read error. Other nucleotide sequences from this sample produce the same CDR3. V and J are TRDV1 and TRDJ2; TRDD3 agrees at 12 bases. In the absence of a J gene in TCRdb, the DNA was matched to germline to assign it here. This CDR3 is 17 amino acids long. Germline-derived CDR1 and CDR2 are TSWWSYY and QGS. Here the CDR3 DNA reads TGTGCTCTTGGATTTACTGGGGGATACCCCCCGACAGCGCAACTCTTCTTT. Its translation is CALGFTGGYPPTAQLFF.

This clone showed up many times. TCRdb lists the protein of a much larger clone for this DNA, which differs at residue 9, so this is likely a read error; the protein given here is translated from the DNA itself. CDR3 nucleotide sequence: TGTGCTCTTGGGGAAACCCGGTACCGGGGGATATATTCCCACACCGATAAACTCATCTTT. Its protein product is CALGETRYRGIYSHTDKLIF. The chain carries TRDV1 and TRDJ1; 8 positions agree with TRDD3. Per germline, CDR1 TSWWSYY and CDR2 QGS. V shed 2 bases, J shed 0 bases, and the junction held 17 bases outside the gene matches. The CDR3 is made up of 20 amino acids.

Note on this clone: The translation of this DNA and the TCRdb protein of a much larger clone differ at residue 7, probably owing to a read error; the protein shown here is translated from the DNA. This chain links TRDV2 with TRDJ1; a possible D gene is TRDD3 (6 bases). The J gene is not listed in TCRdb, so it was assigned here from a DNA match to germline. Per germline, CDR1 GEAIGNYY and CDR2 EKD. Deletions cut 0 bases from V and 7 bases from J, with 35 bases between. The CDR3 contains 21 residues. The CDR3 DNA follows: TGTGCCTGTGACACCGATGACGGTTCTGGGGATTGCGGCCATCCCCTGGGTAAACTCATCTTT. Its protein product is CACDTDDGSGDCGHPLGKLIF.

In this sample, this clone turned up a few times. TCRdb attributes to this sequence the protein of a much larger clone, which differs from the DNA translation at residue 18; a read error is likely, and the protein displayed is translated from the DNA. The V gene reported is TRDV1; the J gene is uncalled; TRDD3 is the table's D call, not checked against the DNA. This CDR3 is built from 20 residues. Germline CDR1 TSWWSYY, CDR2 QGS. The CDR3 loop reads CALGGPDFSLLGDKTDKPIF. The CDR3, as DNA: TGTGCTCTTGGGGGCCCCGATTTTAGTCTACTGGGGGATAAGACCGATAAACCCATCTTT.

This clone was seen more than once but under ten times. TCRdb's listed protein matches a much larger clone and diverges from this DNA's translation at residue 8, likely through a read error; the protein shown comes from the DNA. CDR3 in amino acids: CACDTLVSSVALTDKLIF. CDR3 coding DNA: TGTGCCTGTGACACTCTCGTTTCCTCGGTTGCACTGACCGATAAACTCATCTTT. This chain connects TRDV2 to TRDJ1; a weak D match, TRDD2 (5 bases). The J gene, missing from TCRdb, was assigned here through DNA to germline matching. V lost 1 base and J 2 bases, leaving 22 bases between the germline ends. Looked up from germline, CDR1 is GEAIGNYY and CDR2 is EKD. This CDR3 has 18 residues.

Comments on this clone: At one end the junction does not follow the germline gene, possibly because of a read error. CDR3 bases: TGCGCGACGAACTACTGGGGGATACTTAGGTACACCGATAAACTCATCTTT. Its protein is CATNYWGILRYTDKLIF. V is TRAV36/DV7 and J is TRDJ1; the match to TRDD3 covers 12 bases. The J gene, missing from TCRdb, was assigned here through DNA to germline matching. The CDR3 contains 17 residues. The V gene's germline CDR1 is VTNFRS and CDR2 LTSSGIE (reference sequence).

This clone occurred many times. The protein in TCRdb stems from a much larger clone and differs at residue 4 from this DNA's translation, likely a read error; here the protein is translated from the DNA. The chain carries TRDV2 and TRDJ1; TRDD3 matches 9 bases. The J gene, not given by TCRdb, was assigned here from a germline match of the nucleotide sequence. Germline V gives CDR1 GEAIGNYY, CDR2 EKD. The CDR3 sequence is 18 residues long. The CDR3, as DNA: TGTGCCTGTGGCACCGTTACTGGGGGACATCGACTCACCGATAAACTCATCTTT. Protein product: CACGTVTGGHRLTDKLIF.

The table lists this clone with a few counts. For this DNA, TCRdb reports the protein of a much larger clone, which diverges at residue 4, most likely from a read error; the protein presented here is translated directly from the DNA. CDR3 region: CALEEPSDKLIF. The CDR3 bases are TGTGCTCTTGAGGAACCCTCCGATAAACTCATCTTT. The V and J genes are TRDV1 and TRDJ1; no clear D gene. TCRdb is silent on the J gene; assignment here came from matching the DNA to germline. This CDR3 has 12 amino acids. Per germline, CDR1 TSWWSYY and CDR2 QGS.

This clone occurred a few times. The translation of this DNA and the TCRdb protein of a much larger clone differ at residue 4, probably owing to a read error; the protein shown here is translated from the DNA. The rearrangement uses TRDV2 and TRDJ1; 9 bases agree with TRDD3. The J gene is not listed in TCRdb, so it was assigned here from a DNA match to germline. This CDR3 is built from 18 residues. V lost 6 bases, J lost 0 bases, and 16 bases stayed unmatched. Germline CDR1 is GEAIGNYY and CDR2 is EKD. CDR3 residues: CACFSLGTGGPYTDKLIF. The CDR3 DNA reads as TGTGCCTGTTTTTCCTTGGGTACTGGGGGACCTTACACCGATAAACTCATCTTT.

As to this clone: The likely explanation is a read error, given a far larger clone one base away. Distinct nucleotide sequences in the sample also encode this CDR3. The rearrangement uses TRDV2 and TRDJ1, with 12 nucleotides matching TRDD3. The J gene is absent in TCRdb and was assigned here via DNA matching to germline. The CDR3 runs 18 residues. The germline V gene encodes CDR1 GEAIGNYY and CDR2 EKD. V trimming: 0 bases; J trimming: 0 bases; junction bases outside the gene matches: 7. CDR3 nucleotide sequence: TGTGCCTGTGACACCGGACTGGGGGATACCCCCTACACCGATAAACTCATCTTT. Translated, it gives CACDTGLGDTPYTDKLIF.

Points on this clone: TCRdb's protein for this DNA is that of a much larger clone and differs from the translation at residue 5, likely a read error; the protein shown is the DNA translation. The gene calls are TRDV1 and TRDJ1; 10 nucleotides agree with TRDD3. TCRdb carries no J gene annotation; the J gene was assigned here by matching the DNA with germline. Trimming cost V 4 bases and J 0 bases; bases outside gene matches: 11. CDR1 TSWWSYY and CDR2 QGS come from the germline V gene. CDR3 size: 18 residues. This CDR3 is CALGGLELGDLYTDKLIF. The CDR3 nucleotides read TGTGCTCTTGGGGGACTAGAACTGGGGGATTTATACACCGATAAACTCATCTTT.

This clone was seen many times. This chain connects TRDV2 to TRDJ1; 8 bases agree with TRDD3. The J gene is absent in TCRdb and was assigned here via DNA matching to germline. The V gene's germline CDR1 is GEAIGNYY and CDR2 EKD. This CDR3 spans 17 amino acids. Trimming at V came to 0 bases and at J to 1 base, leaving 9 bases not matched to a gene. The CDR3 region is CACDTQGWTGGTDKLIF. The CDR3 region has the DNA TGTGCCTGTGACACCCAAGGTTGGACTGGGGGCACCGATAAACTCATCTTT.

As to this clone: This likely traces to a read error, being one base from a far larger clone. This sample also contains other DNA sequences that code for the same CDR3. The V gene is TRDV2, but the J gene lacks a call; no DNA check was done on the table's D call, TRDD3. Germline assignment: CDR1 GEAIGNYY and CDR2 EKD. The CDR3 has 17 amino acids. The CDR3 region is CACDTLSNWGIPDKLIF. CDR3 nucleotides: TGTGCCTGTGACACCTTATCTAACTGGGGGATACCCGATAAGCTCATCTTT.

As regards this clone: The TCRdb protein, from a much larger clone, departs from this DNA's translation at residue 14, likely by read error; the protein shown derives from the DNA. The chain's CDR3 is CALGDTLRGLPVPRWGIRRDSPERPLIF. The CDR3 DNA reads TGTGCTCTTGGGGACACTTTGAGGGGCCTTCCTGTACCTAGATGGGGGATACGCCGAGATTCCCCCGAGAGACCCCTGATCTTT. The chain has TRDV1 and TRDJ4; 11 positions match TRDD3. The J gene is not listed in TCRdb, so it was assigned here from a DNA match to germline. CDR3 size: 28 residues. V lost 3 bases and J lost 2; bases outside the gene matches: 44. CDR1 is TSWWSYY and CDR2 is QGS in the germline V gene.

About this clone itself: Only one base separates this from a far larger clonotype, so it likely reflects a read error. The same CDR3 can be traced to other DNA sequences in this sample. The V gene is TRDV2; the J gene was not called; TRDD3 is taken as the D call from the table, unchecked against the DNA. This CDR3 contains 15 residues. Germline V lookup: CDR1 GEAIGNYY, CDR2 EKD. The CDR3 here is CACDTVGAYTDKLIF. CDR3 coding DNA: TGTGCCTGTGACACCGTCGGGGCGTACACCGATAAGCTCATCTTT.